This TCR beta chain was documented in a study of OX40 agonist ivuxolimab in advanced cancers. About the research overall: Patients receiving dose escalation had hepatocellular carcinoma, melanoma, renal cell or head and neck cancer. Aged roughly 23 to 80 with a mean of approximately 60 years, they were 82.7% male.

General study points: With doses of 0.1 to 3.0 mg/kg, CD4+ and CD8+ blood T cells had undergone clonal expansion by week 6. CD8+ T cells were the subset that, on average, had more expanded clones than CD4+.

TCRdb's copy holds only in-frame clones and misses some; the assay was immunoSEQ multiplex PCR. This sample yields about 56,000 clones, of which roughly 91% are seen a single time; roughly 25% belongs to the top ten. Note on this clone: Its antigen is undetermined.

The V end was cut by 5 bases, the J end by 1 base, with 8 bases between. CDR3 length equals 13 residues. Per the germline V gene, CDR1 is MNHEY and CDR2 is SVGAGI. The chain joins TRBV6-5 to TRBJ2-5; D ambiguous. Material: CD4+ or CD8+ T cells sorted from blood, obtained in a trial of the OX40 agonist ivuxolimab. The origin of this receptor is an adult with an advanced solid tumor such as melanoma, head and neck, liver or kidney cancer. DNA of the CDR3: TGTGCCAGCAGTAGGGCCCCCCAAGAGACCCAGTACTTC. Protein sequence: CASSRAPQETQYF.